These T cell receptor beta chains were read from a single sample in a study of OX40 agonist ivuxolimab in advanced cancers. The assay was immunoSEQ multiplex PCR, and TCRdb's table has in-frame clones only and misses some. The sample contains 90,000 to 100,000 clones, more than 85% of which appear only once. This sample comprised CD4+ or CD8+ T cells sorted from blood, obtained in a trial of the OX40 agonist ivuxolimab. Source of these receptors: an adult with an advanced solid tumor such as melanoma, head and neck, liver or kidney cancer. CDR3s include the opening cysteine and the closing phenylalanine or tryptophan. A D gene is named only where the DNA matches it firmly. The listing skips clone size in some rows; elsewhere it reads once, few, many or a size class.

TRBV6-5,NA,TRBJ1-3,NA,TGTGCCAGCAGATCCTCTGGAAACACCATATATTTT,CASRSSGNTIYF
TRBV28,NA,TRBJ2-1,NA,TGTGCCAGCAGTATCAATAGGAATGAGCAGTTCTTC,CASSINRNEQFF
TRBV28,NA,TRBJ2-2,NA,TGTGCCAGCAGTTTCCACGACAGTACCGGGGAGCTGTTTTTT,CASSFHDSTGELFF
TRBV29-1,NA,TRBJ2-3,NA,TGCAGCGTCTCTCCGGGGGCTAGAGATACGCAGTATTTT,CSVSPGARDTQYF
TRBV5-1,TRBD2,TRBJ2-1,NA,TGCGCCAGCAGCCCGGGACTAGCGGGAGCCCCCAAGCAGTTCTTC,CASSPGLAGAPKQFF
TRBV4-1,NA,TRBJ2-6,NA,TGCGCCAGCAGCCAGGGGGCGGGGATTACTGGGGCCAACGTCCTGACTTTC,CASSQGAGITGANVLTF
TRBV5-1,TRBD2,TRBJ2-1,NA,TGCGCCAGCAGCCCCGGGACTAGCCCTTACAATGAGCAGTTCTTC,CASSPGTSPYNEQFF
TRBV28,NA,TRBJ1-2,NA,TGTGCCAGCAGCCCTGGGGGACGCTATGGCTACACCTTC,CASSPGGRYGYTF
TRBV18,TRBD1,TRBJ2-5,once,TGTGCCAGCTCACCAGGGACAGTCCAAGAGACCCAGTACTTC,CASSPGTVQETQYF
TRBV6-5,NA,TRBJ2-7,NA,TGTGCCAGCAGTTACTCGGCCGGGAATGGGTACGAGCAGTACTTC,CASSYSAGNGYEQYF
TRBV7-9,NA,TRBJ2-3,NA,TGTGCCAGCAGCAAAGGGACGGCCAGCACAGATACGCAGTATTTT,CASSKGTASTDTQYF
TRBV2,NA,TRBJ1-1,NA,TGTGCCAGCAGGGAGGCCCTAATGAACACTGAAGCTTTCTTT,CASREALMNTEAFF
TRBV7-2,NA,TRBJ1-2,NA,TGTGCCAGCAGACCGGGACTGCTACTTGGCTACACCTTC,CASRPGLLLGYTF
TRBV10-3,NA,TRBJ1-2,NA,TGTGCCATCAGTGAGTCGACGGCTAACTATGGCTACACCTTC,CAISESTANYGYTF
TRBV28,TRBD2,TRBJ2-4,NA,TGTGCCAGCACCCTAGCGGGAGTCAAAAACATTCAGTACTTC,CASTLAGVKNIQYF
TRBV7-3,NA,TRBJ2-3,once,TGTGCCAGCAGTCCAACACGGATCACTAGCACAGATACGCAGTATTTT,CASSPTRITSTDTQYF
TRBV19,NA,TRBJ1-5,NA,TGTGCCAGTTCAGGGAGGGCAGGCAATCAGCCCCAGCATTTT,CASSGRAGNQPQHF
TRBV6-5,NA,TRBJ2-7,NA,TGTGCCAGCAGTTATAGCCGGGGATTTAACTACGAGCAGTACTTC,CASSYSRGFNYEQYF
TRBV6-1,NA,TRBJ2-6,NA,TGTGCCAGCAGATACACTGGGGCCAACGTCCTGACTTTC,CASRYTGANVLTF
TRBV5-6,TRBD1,TRBJ2-2,NA,TGTGCCAGCAGCTGGGACAGAGGGACCACCGGGGAGCTGTTTTTT,CASSWDRGTTGELFF
TRBV30,NA,TRBJ1-1,NA,TGTGCCTGGAGTGTAATATCTGAAGCTTTCTTT,CAWSVISEAFF
TRBV6-4,NA,TRBJ1-1,NA,TGTGCCAGCAGGATGGACAGAACCACTGAAGCTTTCTTT,CASRMDRTTEAFF
TRBV18,TRBD1,TRBJ2-2,NA,TGTGCCAGCTCACCGGGACAGGTCGACACCGGGGAGCTGTTTTTT,CASSPGQVDTGELFF
TRBV30,TRBD1,TRBJ1-4,NA,TGTGCCTGGAGGACAGGGGGCGCGTTCGGGGAGCTTGAAAAACTGTTTTTT,CAWRTGGAFGELEKLFF
TRBV6-6,TRBD1,TRBJ2-1,NA,TGTGCCAGCAAGACTCGGGACAGGGGGCTTGATGAGCAGTTCTTC,CASKTRDRGLDEQFF
TRBV5-4,TRBD1,TRBJ2-1,NA,TGTGCCAGCAACCGCCTACAGGGGGCGGAGTACAATGAGCAGTTCTTC,CASNRLQGAEYNEQFF
TRBV18,NA,TRBJ2-1,NA,TGTGCCAGCTCACAGTCTAGGGACAATGAGCAGTTCTTC,CASSQSRDNEQFF
TRBV15,NA,TRBJ1-4,NA,TGTGCCACCAGCAGTCCCTTGGGAGGGGCAGGTGAAAAACTGTTTTTT,CATSSPLGGAGEKLFF
TRBV12-5,NA,TRBJ2-3,few,TGTGCTAGTGCCTCGATTTTGTGGGCCTTCCTTAGCACAGATACGCAGTATTTT,CASASILWAFLSTDTQYF
TRBV6-6,NA,TRBJ1-1,NA,TGTGCCAACAGTAGTCCGGGGACCCCCGAAGCTTTCTTT,CANSSPGTPEAFF
TRBV28,NA,TRBJ2-3,once,TGTGCCAGCAGTGGCACCGGGATTTTCACAGATACGCAGTATTTT,CASSGTGIFTDTQYF
TRBV20-1,NA,TRBJ2-1,once,TGCAGTGCTAGGAGAATAGAGCAGTTCTTC,CSARRIEQFF
TRBV6-6,NA,TRBJ1-1,NA,TGTGCCAGCAGTTACTCGACTGCTTGGGGTTCGGCTGAAGCTTTCTTT,CASSYSTAWGSAEAFF
TRBV6-5,NA,TRBJ2-3,NA,TGTGCCAGCAGCGACCCGGGCACAGATACGCAGTATTTT,CASSDPGTDTQYF
TRBV19,NA,TRBJ2-1,once,TGTGCCAGTAGTACCCGGCCTCCCTACAATGAGCAGTTCTTC,CASSTRPPYNEQFF
TRBV11-3,NA,TRBJ2-1,NA,TGTGCCAGCAGCTTCCCCTCGCCAAGGCAGTTCTTC,CASSFPSPRQFF
TRBV10-3,TRBD1,TRBJ1-2,NA,TGTGCCATCAGTGCTGTGAATACAGGGGAAGACTATGGCTACACCTTC,CAISAVNTGEDYGYTF
TRBV19,NA,TRBJ2-3,NA,TGTGCCAGTACCCCCACAGCTGGGCCCTACTCTCAGTATTTT,CASTPTAGPYSQYF
TRBV9,NA,TRBJ1-1,once,TGTGCCAGCAGCGTACAGCTCAACACTGAAGCTTTCTTT,CASSVQLNTEAFF
TRBV19,NA,TRBJ2-3,NA,TGTGCCAGCATACCCGACGGACGGACCACAGATACGCAGTATTTT,CASIPDGRTTDTQYF